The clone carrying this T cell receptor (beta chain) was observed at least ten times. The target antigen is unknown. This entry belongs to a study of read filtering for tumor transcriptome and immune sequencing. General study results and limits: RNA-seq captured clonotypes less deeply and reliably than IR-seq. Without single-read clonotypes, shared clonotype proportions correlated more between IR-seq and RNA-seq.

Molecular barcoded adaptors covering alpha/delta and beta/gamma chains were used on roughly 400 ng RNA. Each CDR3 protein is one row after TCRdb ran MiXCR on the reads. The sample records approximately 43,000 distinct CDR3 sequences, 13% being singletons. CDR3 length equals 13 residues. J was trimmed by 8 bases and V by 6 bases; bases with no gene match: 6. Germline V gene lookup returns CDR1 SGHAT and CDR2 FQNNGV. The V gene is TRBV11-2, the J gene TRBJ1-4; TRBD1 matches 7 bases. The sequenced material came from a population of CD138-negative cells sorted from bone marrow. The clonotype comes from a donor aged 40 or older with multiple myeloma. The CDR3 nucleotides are TGTGCCAGCAGGACAGGGCTTAGGGAAAAACTGTTTTTT. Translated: CASRTGLREKLFF. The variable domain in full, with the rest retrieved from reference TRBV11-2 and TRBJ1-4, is EAGVAQSPRYKIIEKRQSVAFWCNPISGHATLYWYQQILGQGPKLLIQFQNNGVVDDSQLPKDRFSAERLKGVDSTLKIQPAKLEDSAVYLCASRTGLREKLFFGSGTQLSVL.